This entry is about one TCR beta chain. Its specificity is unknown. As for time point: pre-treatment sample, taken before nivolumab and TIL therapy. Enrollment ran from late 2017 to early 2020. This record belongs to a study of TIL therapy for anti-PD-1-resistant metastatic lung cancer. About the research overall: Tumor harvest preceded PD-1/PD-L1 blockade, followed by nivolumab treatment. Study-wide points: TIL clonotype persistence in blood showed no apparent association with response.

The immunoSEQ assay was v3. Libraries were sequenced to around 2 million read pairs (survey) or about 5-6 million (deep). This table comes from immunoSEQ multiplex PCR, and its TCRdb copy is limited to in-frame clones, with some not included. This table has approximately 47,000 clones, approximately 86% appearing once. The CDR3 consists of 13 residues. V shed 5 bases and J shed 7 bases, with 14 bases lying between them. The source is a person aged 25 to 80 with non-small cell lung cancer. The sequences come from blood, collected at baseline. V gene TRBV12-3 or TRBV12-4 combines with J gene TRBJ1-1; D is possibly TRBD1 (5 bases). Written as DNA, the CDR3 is TGTGCCAGCAGTAGGGGAGGTAGAGGTGAAGCTTTCTTT. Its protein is CASSRGGRGEAFF.